This T cell receptor (beta chain) was sequenced during a study of blood T cell repertoires in COVID-19. The CDR3 is 18 residues long. CDR1 and CDR2 from the germline V gene are MGHRA and YSYEKL. Trimming took 4 bases from V and 2 from J; bases not matched to a gene: 10. The repertoire was sequenced with immunoSEQ multiplex PCR; TCRdb's copy has only in-frame clones and lacks some. The table includes about 98,000 clones, about 81% detected once. The chain combines TRBV4-1 with TRBJ2-6; 8 bases map to TRBD1. The clonotype originates from a man older than 75 with acute or convalescent COVID-19. Sequencing was done on a sample of peripheral blood. This CDR3 reads CASSPPAGGQAGANVLTF. The DNA for the CDR3 is TGCGCCAGCAGCCCTCCGGCAGGGGGCCAAGCTGGGGCCAACGTCCTGACTTTC.